This entry features one T cell receptor beta chain sequence. In this sample, this clonotype turned up a few times. The target of this receptor is not known. No much larger clonotype is one base removed from it; base qualities were not supplied. The library was prepared using RT-PCR. Sequencing was carried out with a NextSeq 550. TCRdb applied fastp at Q25 and MiXCR to the public reads, then kept only in-frame beta chains. Each entry merges the rows of one CDR3 protein and shows their most common DNA and genes. The sample table holds hundreds of thousands of distinct CDR3 sequences, of which about a sixth were seen once. The top ten constitute roughly 7% of the sample. Trimmed from V: 3 bases; trimmed from J: 10 bases; junction bases lacking a gene match: 4. CDR1 PRHDT and CDR2 FYEKMQ are derived from the germline V gene (reference sequence). The CDR3, from cysteine to phenylalanine, totals 15 residues. Only the CDR3 part of the read is kept: 45 bases, read in frame from the first base.

This entry belongs to a study of patients and donors after allogeneic stem cell transplantation (dated by TCRdb to the early 2020s). The sample taken for sequencing was blood, either unsorted or a sorted T cell fraction (not recorded which). The rearrangement joined TRBV13 to TRBJ1-6; 12 bases in the junction line up with TRBD1. This receptor was obtained from a human donor who was either an allogeneic HSCT recipient or a stem cell or donor lymphocyte infusion donor (not recorded which). It is not recorded whose cells these are; they may come from a transplant donor. The DNA sequence is given as TGTGCCAGCAGCTTGAGGGACAGGGGGCTGTCACCCCTCCACTTT. Translated, this gives CASSLRDRGLSPLHF.